This TCR beta chain was found in a study of shared clonotypes between healthy human individuals. The CDR3 has 15 amino acids. V was clipped by 4 bases and J by 2 bases; unmatched bases: 7. Germline V lookup: CDR1 MGHDK, CDR2 SYGVNS. To note about this clone: Its target is not known.

Study results and limitations: Only a few donors were included, so the genetic and exposure-history diversity represented was limited.

Input per replicate PCR of unsorted PBMC was about 270 ng DNA, corresponding to roughly 28,000 T cell genomes. TCRdb's table, derived via immunoSEQ multiplex PCR, lists solely in-frame clones and lacks some. The profile covers 400,000 to 500,000 clones, with 79% appearing a single time and approximately 12% taken by the ten largest. The chain carries TRBV25-1 and TRBJ2-5; 7 bases are shared with TRBD1. This receptor was obtained from a woman between 40 and 50 years old in good health. Some clones in this sample may be carry-over from other donors' samples. The sequenced sample was PBMCs. CDR3 sequence: CASSALDRDQETQYF. In nucleotides, the CDR3 is TGTGCCAGCAGTGCCCTAGACAGGGATCAAGAGACCCAGTACTTC.